This TCR beta chain emerged from a study of identical twins. Study-level findings and limits: Cross-sectional statistics, not tracking of the same donors, supported the conclusions.

Donors were all healthy Caucasians. TCRdb re-derived calls from the 5' RACE reads in MiXCR, one entry per CDR3 protein. The table shows some 900,000 distinct CDR3 sequences, with more than 9% occurring only once. Germline-derived CDR1 and CDR2 are DFQATT and SNEGSKA (reference sequence). The V and J ends lost 0 bases and 4 bases respectively, with 12 bases between them. The CDR3 contains 14 residues. As for this clonotype: Its antigen is not known.

This sample also appeared in a second study, on yellow fever vaccine responses in identical twins.

The sequenced sample was PBMCs. The chain uses TRBV20-1 and TRBJ2-5; D possibly uses TRBD1 or TRBD2 (6 bases each). The TCR sequence derives from a young woman in good health. This CDR3 reads CSARDSQGGETQYF. CDR3 in DNA: TGCAGTGCTAGAGATTCACAGGGAGGAGAGACCCAGTACTTC.